This T cell receptor (beta chain) was found in a study of blood T cells in healthy people across ages. Isolation per sample recovered at least 7 million PBMCs. Study-wide points: Donor CMV infection status was unknown, possibly confounding age-related changes in expanded clonotypes. Roughly linear declines in TCR beta diversity per million T cells occurred with age.

V was pared by 8 bases and J by 8 bases, with 13 bases of the junction left unmatched. Germline V gene data show CDR1 as MDHEN and CDR2 as SYDVKM. CDR3 length equals 14 residues. A word on this clonotype: The antigen remains unidentified.

Through a sample-barcoded 5' primer and a J-beta primer mix, a second PCR was run for about 6 to 11 cycles. MiXCR, applied by TCRdb to the 5' RACE reads, yields one record per CDR3 protein. The sample contains around 790,000 distinct CDR3 sequences, roughly 44% of which appear only once. The chain carries TRBV28 and TRBJ1-2, with TRBD1 identical over 8 bases. The sample was blood. The clonotype originates from a man aged 60-69 years in good health. The CDR3 nucleotides are TGTGCCAGCGGGGGGACAGGCAAAGGAGAGGGCTACACCTTC. It is translated as CASGGTGKGEGYTF.